The next 26 T cell receptor beta chains were all read from a single sample in a study of cytomegalovirus exposure and HLA in healthy donors. Amplification used 60 Vbeta primers and 13 Jbeta primers. Profiled with immunoSEQ multiplex PCR; TCRdb holds only in-frame clones, not every one. The listing contains 100,000 to 150,000 clones. The material sequenced was PBMCs. The receptor source for this set is a young man in good health and CMV-seronegative.

The V and J genes are TRBV5-1 and TRBJ2-5, with 8 bases lining up with TRBD2. J was trimmed by 3 bases and V by 0 bases; bases with no gene match: 4. The CDR3 has 15 amino acids. CDR1 SGHRS and CDR2 YFSETQ come from the germline V gene. Here the CDR3 DNA reads TGCGCCAGCAGCTTGGTTGGTAGCGGGGAAGAGACCCAGTACTTC. Amino acids: CASSLVGSGEETQYF.

This rearrangement joins TRBV2 to TRBJ2-7, with TRBD2 as a possible D gene (6 bases). V was trimmed by 8 bases and J by 3 bases, leaving 14 bases between them. Germline V lookup: CDR1 SNHLY, CDR2 FYNNEI. CDR3 length: 13 residues. CDR3 region: CASVVGGDYEQYF. The CDR3 DNA reads as TGTGCCAGCGTTGTCGGGGGAGACTACGAGCAGTACTTC.

V is TRBV11-2 and J is TRBJ2-6; perhaps TRBD2 as D (5 bases). V was shortened by 9 bases and J by 2 bases, with 11 bases between the two germline ends. CDR1 is SGHAT, CDR2 FQNNGV, per germline. This CDR3 contains 14 residues. In nucleotides, the CDR3 is TGTGCCAGTACCCTCGGGGCTGGGGCCAACGTCCTGACTTTC. It encodes CASTLGAGANVLTF.

The J gene is TRBJ2-3, the V gene TRBV5-1; weak D call: TRBD2 (6 bases). The CDR3 has 14 amino acids. The germline V gene has CDR1 SGHRS and CDR2 YFSETQ. The V gene lost 4 bases and the J gene lost 2 bases, with 11 bases spanning the gap. The DNA for the CDR3 is TGCGCCAGCAGCGCGGGACCCAACACAGATACGCAGTATTTT. As protein: CASSAGPNTDTQYF. The full variable domain, with the rest looked up from reference TRBV5-1 and TRBJ2-3, is KAGVTQTPRYLIKTRGQQVTLSCSPISGHRSVSWYQQTPGQGLQFLFEYFSETQRNKGNFPGRFSGRQFSNSRSEMNVSTLELGDSALYLCASSAGPNTDTQYFGPGTRLTVL.

The J gene is TRBJ1-1, the V gene TRBV12-5, with TRBD1 as a possible D gene (6 bases). The germline V and J ends were trimmed by 4 bases and 4 bases, with 19 bases remaining between them. Germline V CDR1 and CDR2: LGHNT, FRNRAP. The CDR3 is 16 amino acids. The CDR3 loop reads CASGSPSRGGRTEAFF. CDR3 bases: TGTGCTAGTGGTTCGCCAAGTCGGGGGGGGCGCACTGAAGCTTTCTTT.

J is TRBJ2-1 and V is TRBV29-1; 7 positions agree with TRBD2. Germline CDR1 and CDR2: SQVTM and ANQGSEA. The CDR3 is 12 amino acids. With V trimmed by 7 bases and J by 4 bases, 4 bases remained unmatched. CDR3 sequence (DNA): TGCAGCGGGGCTAGCGGATACAATGAGCAGTTCTTC. Translating gives CSGASGYNEQFF.

This CDR3 reads CASSEGVPYNEQFF. The CDR3 coding sequence is TGCGCCAGCAGTGAAGGGGTCCCCTACAATGAGCAGTTCTTC. The chain uses TRBV10-2 and TRBJ2-1; D perhaps matches TRBD1 (5 bases). The V gene's germline CDR1 is WSHSY and CDR2 SAAADI. This CDR3 is built from 14 residues. The V and J ends lost 3 bases and 2 bases respectively, with 8 bases between them.

V usage is TRBV6-1 and J usage is TRBJ2-3, with 8 bases aligning to TRBD1. V dropped 6 bases and J dropped 1; count of bases not matched to a gene: 6. CDR3 length: 15 amino acids. The germline V gene encodes CDR1 MNHNS and CDR2 SASEGT. The CDR3 DNA reads as TGTGCCAGCAGCCAAAACAGGGGGGGCACAGATACGCAGTATTTT. It encodes CASSQNRGGTDTQYF.

The CDR3 here is CAWNPGTQGWTFF. In DNA form, the CDR3 reads TGTGCCTGGAATCCCGGGACTCAAGGCTGGACTTTCTTT. The genes are TRBV30 and TRBJ1-1; TRBD1 might be the D (5 bases). Germline V gene sequence: CDR1 GTSNPN, CDR2 SVGIG (reference sequence). V shed 4 bases and J shed 12 bases, with 21 bases lying between them. CDR3 length: 13 amino acids.

Comments on this clone: Other nucleotide sequences in the sample specify the same CDR3. V usage is TRBV6-1 and J usage is TRBJ2-3, with 12 bases aligning to TRBD2. In germline, CDR1 is MNHNS, CDR2 SASEGT. CDR3 size: 15 residues. V lost 2 bases, J lost 6 bases, and 3 bases stayed unmatched. CDR3 protein: CASSELAGGPDTQYF. As DNA, the CDR3 is TGTGCCAGCAGTGAACTAGCGGGAGGGCCGGATACGCAGTATTTT.

The chain carries TRBV2 and TRBJ1-2, with 11 bases aligning to TRBD1. This CDR3 is 12 amino acids long. V dropped 8 bases and J dropped 6; count of bases not matched to a gene: 2. Germline V gives CDR1 SNHLY, CDR2 FYNNEI. CDR3 loop: CASRDRGNGYTF. The CDR3 coding sequence is TGTGCCAGCCGGGACAGGGGGAATGGCTACACCTTC.

The chain is built from TRBV25-1 and TRBJ2-1, with D possibly being TRBD2 (5 bases). V was cut by 8 bases and J by 11 bases, with 10 bases left in between. Germline lookup yields CDR1 MGHDK and CDR2 SYGVNS. This CDR3 comprises 10 residues. The CDR3 loop reads CASGGPQQFF. The CDR3 DNA reads as TGTGCCAGCGGCGGGCCTCAGCAGTTCTTC.

The rearrangement links TRBV6-1 to TRBJ1-5, with D possibly matching TRBD1 (5 bases). Germline V gene sequence: CDR1 MNHNS, CDR2 SASEGT. The CDR3 runs 15 residues. V lost 9 bases, J lost 10 bases, and 25 bases lay in between. The CDR3: CASLSDSQRGVPQHF. In DNA, the CDR3 is TGTGCCAGTCTTTCCGACAGCCAAAGGGGTGTACCCCAGCATTTT.

V gene TRBV15 combines with J gene TRBJ2-1; 7 nucleotides line up with TRBD1. CDR3 size: 14 residues. The J segment lost 5 bases and the V segment lost 6 bases, leaving 7 bases of the junction unmatched. Germline CDR1 and CDR2: LNHNV and YYDKDF (reference sequence). The CDR3, as DNA: TGTGCCACCAGGACGGGACAGAAAAACAATGAGCAGTTCTTC. Its translation: CATRTGQKNNEQFF.

The chain recombines TRBV19 with TRBJ1-5; D is unclear. Deletions cut 4 bases from V and 4 bases from J, with 23 bases between. This CDR3 is 18 amino acids long. Germline lookup yields CDR1 LNHDA and CDR2 SQIVND (reference sequence). CDR3 bases: TGTGCCAGTAGTACGCTGGGTTTGTCGGTAGCTCTGAATCAGCCCCAGCATTTT. Its protein product is CASSTLGLSVALNQPQHF.

The J gene is TRBJ2-7, the V gene TRBV27; 10 positions match TRBD2. This CDR3 is 14 amino acids long. Germline V gives CDR1 MNHEY, CDR2 SMNVEV (reference sequence). The V segment lost 1 base and the J segment 7 bases; nucleotides outside the gene matches: 4. The CDR3 nucleotides are TGTGCCAGCAGTTTATTTGCTAGCGGGAGTGAGCAGTACTTC. Its protein product is CASSLFASGSEQYF.

Remarks on this clone: An end of the junction does not agree with germline; a read error may underlie this. The same CDR3 arises from other DNA sequences in this sample as well. This rearrangement joins TRBV2 to TRBJ2-7, with TRBD1 matching 10 bases. Germline loops: CDR1 SNHLY, CDR2 FYNNEI. The CDR3 has 17 residues. In DNA, the CDR3 is TGCGCCAGCAGTGATGGGGGACAGGGGTTCCGGCCATCCGAGCAGTACTTC. Amino acid sequence: CASSDGGQGFRPSEQYF.

The CDR3 here is CASSHTGDYGYTF. CDR3 nucleotide sequence: TGTGCCAGCAGTCATACAGGGGACTATGGCTACACCTTC. The chain couples TRBV28 to TRBJ1-2, with 7 bases lining up with TRBD1. This CDR3 is 13 amino acids long. Germline V gene lookup returns CDR1 MDHEN and CDR2 SYDVKM. V shed 5 bases, J shed 3 bases, and the junction held 3 bases outside the gene matches.

This sequence joins TRBV11-2 and TRBJ2-7; 8 bases are a match to TRBD1. CDR3 length: 15 amino acids. Germline values: CDR1 SGHAT, CDR2 FQNNGV. V dropped 4 bases and J dropped 1; count of bases not matched to a gene: 6. The CDR3 region is CASSSLRTGSYEQYF. The CDR3 region has the DNA TGTGCCAGCAGCTCTCTCCGGACAGGGTCCTACGAGCAGTACTTC.

The chain carries TRBV28 and TRBJ2-1, with TRBD1 identical over 8 bases. CDR1 MDHEN and CDR2 SYDVKM come from the germline V gene. The CDR3 spans 15 residues. Germline trimming cut 3 bases from V and 2 bases from J; bases unmatched to any gene: 3. In DNA form, the CDR3 reads TGTGCCAGCAGTTTGGCAGGGGGCGCCTACAATGAGCAGTTCTTC. Translation gives CASSLAGGAYNEQFF.

This sequence joins TRBV10-3 and TRBJ1-2; D is ambiguous. The CDR3 loop spans 13 amino acids. The germline V gene has CDR1 ENHRY and CDR2 SYGVKD. Trimming cost V 10 bases and J 3 bases, with 15 bases left between them. CDR3 residues: CASWRAVDYGYTF. The CDR3 DNA reads as TGTGCCAGCTGGCGGGCCGTAGACTATGGCTACACCTTC.

The chain couples TRBV30 to TRBJ1-1, with a tentative D call TRBD1 (5 bases). CDR3 size: 14 residues. Trimming removed 0 bases from V and 2 bases from J, with 10 bases in between. The germline V gene encodes CDR1 GTSNPN and CDR2 SVGIG (reference sequence). The DNA of the CDR3 is TGTGCCTGGAGTGTACAGCAGGGAAACACTGAAGCTTTCTTT. Translating it yields CAWSVQQGNTEAFF.

The chain is built from TRBV18 and TRBJ2-4; 7 bases are a match to TRBD2. The CDR3 length is 16 residues. Germline values: CDR1 KGHSH, CDR2 LQKENI. Trimming at V came to 0 bases and at J to 7 bases, leaving 9 bases not matched to a gene. The CDR3, as DNA: TGTGCCAGCTCACCACCAGGGAGGGTCACCGTGAACATTCAGTACTTC. Protein product: CASSPPGRVTVNIQYF.

The chain carries TRBV7-9 and TRBJ2-5; 9 bases align to TRBD1. The junction had 4 bases not matched to a gene; V was cut back by 6 bases and J by 5 bases. This CDR3 has 13 amino acids. Germline values: CDR1 SEHNR, CDR2 FQNEAQ (reference sequence). In DNA form, the CDR3 reads TGTGCCAGCAGTTCAGGACAGGGGGAGACCCAGTACTTC. Its translation is CASSSGQGETQYF. Full variable domain (outside the CDR3, taken from reference TRBV7-9 and TRBJ2-5): DTGVSQNPRHKITKRGQNVTFRCDPISEHNRLYWYRQTLGQGPEFLTYFQNEAQLEKSRLLSDRFSAERPKGSFSTLEIQRTEQGDSAMYLCASSSGQGETQYFGPGTRLLVL.

The V call is TRBV7-9, the J call TRBJ2-7; TRBD2 agrees at 14 bases. Per the germline V gene, CDR1 is SEHNR and CDR2 is FQNEAQ (reference sequence). This CDR3 contains 19 residues. With 1 base clipped from V and 5 bases from J, the junction kept 13 bases outside the gene matches. CDR3 loop: CASSLGGLAGDRGRDEQYF. The DNA of the CDR3 is TGTGCCAGCAGCTTAGGGGGACTAGCGGGAGATCGCGGCCGGGACGAGCAGTACTTC.

The gene calls are TRBV7-9 and TRBJ1-2; TRBD1 agrees at 9 bases. Germline CDR1 is SEHNR and CDR2 is FQNEAQ (reference sequence). V was clipped by 0 bases and J by 4 bases; unmatched bases: 3. This CDR3 region has 15 residues. The CDR3 protein is CASSLASGQGYGYTF. Written as DNA, the CDR3 is TGTGCCAGCAGCTTAGCTTCGGGACAGGGCTATGGCTACACCTTC.